This is a list of T cell receptor beta chains from one sample in a study of blood T cell repertoires in COVID-19. Clones were sequenced by immunoSEQ multiplex PCR, and TCRdb holds only the in-frame ones, with some missing. The table has 85,000 to 120,000 clones, 85% to 90% seen once. Sample: peripheral blood. The receptors here all came from a man aged 50 to 60 with active or convalescent COVID-19. The conserved cysteine and the conserved F or W are not part of the CDR3 here.

TRBV19,ASSLSTDTQY
TRBV6-5,ASSNTGGGYEQY
TRBV5-1,ASSLTRDRYSTNEKLF
TRBV23-1,ASSPTPGQGNQPQH
TRBV11-2,ASSSIRDRLGEQF
TRBV27,ASSARQGSPYGYT
TRBV6-5,ASSPTSGGYEQY
TRBV5-1,ASSEGLASTDTQY
TRBV10-3,AISPGQGPYGYT
TRBV7-2,ASSLAYGGITDTQY
TRBV14,ASSTTTGSPLH
TRBV10-1,ASSPRGGGVKDTQY
TRBV5-1,ASRVAGGYSTDTQY
TRBV19,ASTPDSVTGELF
TRBV15,ATSRDLSQAT
TRBV6-5,ASSYSYGGDGYT